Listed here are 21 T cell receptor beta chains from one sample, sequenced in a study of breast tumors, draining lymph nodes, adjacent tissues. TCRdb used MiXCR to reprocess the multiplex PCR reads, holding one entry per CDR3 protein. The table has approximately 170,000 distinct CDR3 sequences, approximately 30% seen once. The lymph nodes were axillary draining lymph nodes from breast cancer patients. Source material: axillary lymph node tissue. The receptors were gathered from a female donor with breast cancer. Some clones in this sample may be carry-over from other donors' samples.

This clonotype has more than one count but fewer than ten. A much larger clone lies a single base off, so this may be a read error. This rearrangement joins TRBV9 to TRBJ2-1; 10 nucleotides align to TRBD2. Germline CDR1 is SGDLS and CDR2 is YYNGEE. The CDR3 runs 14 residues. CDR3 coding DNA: TGTGCCAGCAGCGTAGGGACTAGCGGCAATGAGCAGTCCTTC. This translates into CASSVGTSGNEQSF.

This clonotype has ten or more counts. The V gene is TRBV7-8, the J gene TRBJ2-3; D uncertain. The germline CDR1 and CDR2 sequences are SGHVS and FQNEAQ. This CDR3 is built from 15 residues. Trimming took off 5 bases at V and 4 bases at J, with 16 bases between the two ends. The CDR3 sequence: CASSQQRVIADTQYF. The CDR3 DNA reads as TGTGCCAGCAGCCAACAAAGAGTGATCGCAGATACGCAGTATTTT. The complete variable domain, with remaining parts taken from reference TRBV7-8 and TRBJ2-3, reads GAGVSQSPRYKVAKRGQDVALRCDPISGHVSLFWYQQALGQGPEFLTYFQNEAQLDKSGLPSDRFFAERPEGSVSTLKIQRTQQEDSAVYLCASSQQRVIADTQYFGPGTRLTVL.

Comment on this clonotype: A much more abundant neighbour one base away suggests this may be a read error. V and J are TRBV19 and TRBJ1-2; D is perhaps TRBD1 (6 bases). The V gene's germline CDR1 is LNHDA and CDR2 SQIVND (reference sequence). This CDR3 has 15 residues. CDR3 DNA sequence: TGTGCCAGTACCCCCCTTTCTGACAGGAACTATGGCTCCACCTTC. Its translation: CASTPLSDRNYGSTF. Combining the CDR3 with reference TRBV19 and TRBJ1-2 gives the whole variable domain DGGITQSPKYLFRKEGQNVTLSCEQNLNHDAMYWYRQDPGQGLRLIYYSQIVNDFQKGDIAEGYSVSREKKESFPLTVTSAQKNPTAFYLCASTPLSDRNYGSTFGSGTRLTVV.

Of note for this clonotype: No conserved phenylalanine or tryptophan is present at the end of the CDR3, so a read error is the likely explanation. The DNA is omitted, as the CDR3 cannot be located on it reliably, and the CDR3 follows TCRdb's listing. This CDR3 reads CASSPGGFGYSY. This rearrangement joins TRBV7-8 to TRBJ1-2. Including both end residues, the CDR3 is 12 amino acids long. The germline CDR1 and CDR2 sequences are SGHVS and FQNEAQ.

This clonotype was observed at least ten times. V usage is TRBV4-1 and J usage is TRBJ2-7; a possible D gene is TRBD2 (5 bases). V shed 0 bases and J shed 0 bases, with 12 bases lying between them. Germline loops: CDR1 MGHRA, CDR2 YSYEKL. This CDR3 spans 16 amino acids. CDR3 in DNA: TGCGCCAGCAGCCAAGAGGCGGGTTACAGCTCCTACGAGCAGTACTTC. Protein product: CASSQEAGYSSYEQYF.

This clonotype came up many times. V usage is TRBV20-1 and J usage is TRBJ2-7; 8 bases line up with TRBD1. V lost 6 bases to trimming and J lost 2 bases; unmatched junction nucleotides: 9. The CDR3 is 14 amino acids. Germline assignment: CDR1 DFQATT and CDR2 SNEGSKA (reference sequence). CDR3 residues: CSAGGQGSTYEQYF. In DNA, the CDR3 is TGCAGTGCGGGAGGACAGGGATCGACCTACGAGCAGTACTTC.

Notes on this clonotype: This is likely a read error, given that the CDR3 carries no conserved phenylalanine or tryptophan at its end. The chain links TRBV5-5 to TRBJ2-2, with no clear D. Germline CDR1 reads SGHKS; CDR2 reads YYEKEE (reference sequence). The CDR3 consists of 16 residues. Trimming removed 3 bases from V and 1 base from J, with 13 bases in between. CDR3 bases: TGTGCCAGCAGCTATGATACCCCCCGGAACACCGGGGAGCTGTTTTCT. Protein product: CASSYDTPRNTGELFS.

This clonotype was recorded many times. The CDR3 region has the DNA TGCAGTGCTAGAGACCCGAACCCTGGAAACACCATATATTTT. It yields the protein CSARDPNPGNTIYF. V gene TRBV20-1 combines with J gene TRBJ1-3; D ambiguous. Trimming left V 0 bases short and J 2 bases short, with 8 bases between. The CDR3 is 14 amino acids. Germline V gene lookup returns CDR1 DFQATT and CDR2 SNEGSKA (reference sequence).

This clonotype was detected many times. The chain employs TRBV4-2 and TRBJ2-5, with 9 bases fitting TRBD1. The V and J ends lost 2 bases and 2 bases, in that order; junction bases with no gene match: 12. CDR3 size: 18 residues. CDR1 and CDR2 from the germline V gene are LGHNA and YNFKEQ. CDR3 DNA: TGTGCCAGCAGCCAACAATCAGGGACAGGGCTATTTCAAGAGACCCAGTACTTC. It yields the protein CASSQQSGTGLFQETQYF.

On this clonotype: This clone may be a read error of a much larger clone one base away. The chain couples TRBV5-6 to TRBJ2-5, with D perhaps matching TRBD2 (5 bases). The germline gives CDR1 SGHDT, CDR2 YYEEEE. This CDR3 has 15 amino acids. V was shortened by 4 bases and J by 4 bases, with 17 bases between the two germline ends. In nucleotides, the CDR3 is TGTGCCAGCAGCGGTATTAGCGCGATTAGAGAGACCCAGTACTTC. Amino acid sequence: CASSGISAIRETQYF. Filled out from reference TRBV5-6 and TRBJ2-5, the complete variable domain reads DAGVTQSPTHLIKTRGQQVTLRCSPKSGHDTVSWYQQALGQGPQFIFQYYEEEERQRGNFPDRFSGHQFPNYSSELNVNALLLGDSALYLCASSGISAIRETQYFGPGTRLLVL.

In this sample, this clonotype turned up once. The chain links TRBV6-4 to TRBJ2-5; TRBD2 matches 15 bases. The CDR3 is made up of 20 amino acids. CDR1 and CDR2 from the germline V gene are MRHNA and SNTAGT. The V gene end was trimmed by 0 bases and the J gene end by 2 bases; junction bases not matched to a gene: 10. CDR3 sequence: CASSDSFGLAGGPGQETQYF. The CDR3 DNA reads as TGTGCCAGCAGTGACTCGTTCGGACTAGCGGGGGGGCCAGGTCAAGAGACCCAGTACTTC.

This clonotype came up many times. This chain's CDR3 is CASSFGQGHQPQHF. The CDR3, as DNA: TGTGCCAGCAGTTTCGGACAGGGCCATCAGCCCCAGCATTTT. The rearrangement uses TRBV12-3 or TRBV12-4 and TRBJ1-5; 8 bases are shared with TRBD1. Germline trimming cut 3 bases from V and 5 bases from J; bases unmatched to any gene: 3. The CDR3 runs 14 residues.

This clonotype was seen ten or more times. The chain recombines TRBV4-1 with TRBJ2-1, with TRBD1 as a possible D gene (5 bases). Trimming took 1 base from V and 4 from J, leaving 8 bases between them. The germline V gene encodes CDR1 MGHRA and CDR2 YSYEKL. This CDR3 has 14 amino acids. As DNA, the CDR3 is TGCGCCAGCAGCCAAGGGCAGGGTTACAATGAGCAGTTCTTC. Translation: CASSQGQGYNEQFF.

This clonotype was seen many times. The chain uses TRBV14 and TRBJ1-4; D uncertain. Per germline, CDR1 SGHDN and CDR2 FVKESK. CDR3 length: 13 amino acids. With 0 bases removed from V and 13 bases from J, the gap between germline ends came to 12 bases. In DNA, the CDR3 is TGTGCCAGCAGCCAAGAGTTTAAGGGTGGACTGTTTTTT. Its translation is CASSQEFKGGLFF. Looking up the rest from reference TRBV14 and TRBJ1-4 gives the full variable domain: EAGVTQFPSHSVIEKGQTVTLRCDPISGHDNLYWYRRVMGKEIKFLLHFVKESKQDESGMPNNRFLAERTGGTYSTLKVQPAELEDSGVYFCASSQEFKGGLFFGSGTQLSVL.

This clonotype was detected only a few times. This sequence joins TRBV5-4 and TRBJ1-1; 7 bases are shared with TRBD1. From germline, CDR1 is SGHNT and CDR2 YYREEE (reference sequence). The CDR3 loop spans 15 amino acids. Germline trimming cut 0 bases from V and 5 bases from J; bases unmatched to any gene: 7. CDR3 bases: TGTGCCAGCAGCTTGGGGGACAGTCGACTAACTGAAGCTTTCTTT. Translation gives CASSLGDSRLTEAFF. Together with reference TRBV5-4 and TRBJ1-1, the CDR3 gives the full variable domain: ETGVTQSPTHLIKTRGQQVTLRCSSQSGHNTVSWYQQALGQGPQFIFQYYREEENGRGNFPPRFSGLQFPNYSSELNVNALELDDSALYLCASSLGDSRLTEAFFGQGTRLTVV.

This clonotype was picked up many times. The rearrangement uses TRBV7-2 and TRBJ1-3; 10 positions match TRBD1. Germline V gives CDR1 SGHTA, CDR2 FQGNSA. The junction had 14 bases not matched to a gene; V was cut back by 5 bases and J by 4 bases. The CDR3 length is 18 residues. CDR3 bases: TGTGCCAGCAGCCTAAGGGGGACAGGGGAGTACCAGGGAAACACCATATATTTT. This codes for CASSLRGTGEYQGNTIYF.

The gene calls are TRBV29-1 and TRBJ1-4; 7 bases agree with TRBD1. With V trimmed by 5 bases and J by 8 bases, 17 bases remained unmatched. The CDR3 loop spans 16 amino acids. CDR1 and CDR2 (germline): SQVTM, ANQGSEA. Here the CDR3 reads CSVMVRQGAGWEKLFF. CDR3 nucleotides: TGCAGCGTTATGGTAAGACAGGGAGCGGGATGGGAAAAACTGTTTTTT.

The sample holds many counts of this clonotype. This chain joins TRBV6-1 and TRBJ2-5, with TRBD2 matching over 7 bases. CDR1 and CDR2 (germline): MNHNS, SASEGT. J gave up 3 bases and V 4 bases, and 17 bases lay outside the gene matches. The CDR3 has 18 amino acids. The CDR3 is CASSGWGWLAVRKETQYF. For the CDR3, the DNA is TGTGCCAGCAGTGGCTGGGGGTGGCTAGCGGTTCGAAAAGAGACCCAGTACTTC.

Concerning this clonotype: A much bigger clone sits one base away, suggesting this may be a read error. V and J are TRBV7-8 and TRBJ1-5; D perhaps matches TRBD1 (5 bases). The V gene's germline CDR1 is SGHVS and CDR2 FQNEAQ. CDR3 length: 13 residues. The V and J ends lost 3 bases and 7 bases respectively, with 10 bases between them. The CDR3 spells CASSFRERQPQHF. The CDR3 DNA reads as TGTGCCAGCAGCTTCAGGGAGCGACAGCCCCAGCATTTT.

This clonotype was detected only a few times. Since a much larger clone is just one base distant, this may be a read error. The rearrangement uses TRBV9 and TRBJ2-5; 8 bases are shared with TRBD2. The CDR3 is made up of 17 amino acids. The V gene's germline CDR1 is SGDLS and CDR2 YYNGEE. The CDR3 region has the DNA TGTGCCAGCAGCGGGGCGGGAGGTCCCTTTGTCCAAGCGACCCAGTACTTC. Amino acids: CASSGAGGPFVQATQYF.

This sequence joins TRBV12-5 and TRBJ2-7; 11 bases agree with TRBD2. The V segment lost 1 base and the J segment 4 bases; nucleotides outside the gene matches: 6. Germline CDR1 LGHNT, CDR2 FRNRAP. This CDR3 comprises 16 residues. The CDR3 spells CASGLEPGLAAYEQYF. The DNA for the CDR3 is TGTGCTAGTGGTTTGGAACCGGGACTAGCGGCGTACGAGCAGTACTTC.